This record covers a single T cell receptor (beta chain). There is no known antigen for this receptor. No much larger clone exists at a distance of one base, and base qualities are not known. Counted from cysteine to phenylalanine, this CDR3 has 15 amino acids. CDR3 DNA is the only sequence kept; it has 45 bases, read in frame from the first base. The germline ends are 11 bases apart after V is trimmed by 0 bases and J by 3 bases. CDR1 GTSNPN and CDR2 SVGIG were looked up in the germline V gene (reference sequence). The data belong to a study of pediatric ulcerative colitis (dated by TCRdb to about 2019). Looking at the study overall: About nine newly diagnosed, treatment-naive pediatric ulcerative colitis patients and a handful of non-IBD control children each provided paired blood and rectal samples. General study outcomes and caveats: The healthy control group was small, consisting of only four individuals. Two rectal CDR3 clonotypes were found in every ulcerative colitis patient but in no control. A couple of patients' blood samples yielded substantially fewer templates for technical reasons and were excluded from blood-rectal overlap analysis. Features of the rectal repertoire distinguished controls, mild-moderate colitis patients and acute severe colitis patients, and in acute severe colitis rectal diversity was lower because of clonal expansions. Because repertoires were derived from total lymphocyte DNA, patterns in rare subsets such as regulatory T cells may not have been reflected. Significantly higher autologous blood-rectal clonal overlap was found in ulcerative colitis patients than in controls, which suggested increased T cell trafficking to inflamed tissue.

Through the immunoSEQ TRB Survey service, multiplex V and J primers were used to amplify rearranged CDR3 beta regions from genomic DNA. To keep sequencing depth the same across samples, survey-level depth of up to 500,000 reads per sample was applied. Libraries were purified, pooled and sequenced on Illumina technology. The authors' analysis ran thus. immunoSEQ online tools were used for productive clonality, sample overlap, pairwise scatters, CDR3 beta length, V/D/J gene usage and productiveness. Alongside Shannon and Simpson indices, calculated diversity was computed as the number of unique rearrangements divided by total templates, multiplied by 100. For principal component analysis, Z-score normalized data were analyzed with the R prcomp function and the ggbiplot package. Morisita's index was used to measure clonal overlap between blood and rectum within each subject. Sourced from immuneACCESS, this table was stored by TCRdb with only in-frame sequences that have V and J called. A share of the clones is absent; for the studies checked, an unresolved V gene accounts for under half, and the remainder has no known explanation. D and trimming were read from the DNA, whereas the V and J calls and clone size are those reported in that table. For this sample there are 55,000 to 70,000 clones; 87% appear just once. Together, the top ten hold roughly 1.5% of the sample.

The control children had a colonoscopy because IBD was suspected, but their endoscopy was normal both macroscopically and histologically, and none were diagnosed with IBD within the following year. A blood sample was drawn at the time of the colonoscopy. The Wizard kit (Promega) was used to extract genomic DNA from both blood and intestinal samples. The sequenced material came from blood. The rearranged chain carries TRBV30 and TRBJ2-2; the best D guess is TRBD1, with 5 bases matching. The TCR sequence derives from a boy between 5 and 17 years old who was a control in a study of pediatric ulcerative colitis. DNA sequence: TGTGCCTGGAGTGTAAGGACATCTTACACCGGGGAGCTGTTTTTT. This encodes CAWSVRTSYTGELFF.